This T cell receptor (beta chain) was sequenced during a study of immune heterogeneity within non-small cell lung tumors. For the study at large: In total, the tumors were 4 squamous cell carcinomas, about ten non-squamous carcinomas and 1 not otherwise specified.

Notes on the study in general: Clonotypes of T-cell receptor beta found at high frequency were largely distinct between individual patients. Multiple tumor sites within a patient showed recurrence of identical dominant CDR3 beta clonotypes; site-unique high-frequency clones were present as well.

About this clonotype: Its antigen is not known.

The CDR3 runs 16 residues. In germline, CDR1 is SGHNT, CDR2 YYREEE (reference sequence). Trimming pared 0 bases from V and 9 bases from J, leaving 19 bases between. Each sample used 550 to 600 ng of genomic DNA from bulk tumor tissue. Far-apart biopsies, several per primary tumor, were taken during surgery. Enrolled individuals presented with untreated, newly diagnosed non-small cell lung cancer and received curative surgery. Study donors were patients with a new diagnosis of non-small cell lung cancer who underwent surgery with curative intent. TCR beta CDR3 was amplified by multiplex PCR, first round about 10 cycles, 32 V and 13 J primers. TCRdb re-called the multiplex PCR reads through MiXCR, storing one row per CDR3 protein. The repertoire includes 25,000 to 40,000 distinct CDR3 sequences, less than 35% of them detected once, and about 4% sits in the top ten.

The chain couples TRBV5-4 to TRBJ2-1, with D possibly TRBD1 on 5 matching bases. Sequencing was carried out using lung tumor tissue. This receptor was taken from a man aged 40-49 years with non-small cell lung cancer. Here the CDR3 reads CASSLGQGAPESEQFF. DNA for the CDR3: TGTGCCAGCAGCTTGGGGCAGGGCGCGCCCGAGAGTGAGCAGTTCTTC.